One sample yielded the 16 T cell receptor beta chains listed below, sequenced in a study of shared clonotypes between healthy human individuals. Method: immunoSEQ multiplex PCR; TCRdb's copy keeps in-frame clones and lacks some. In the table there are roughly 2,000,000 clones, about 95% of which are singletons. CD8 cells classed as naive were CD45RO-negative and positively selected for CCR7, excluding terminally differentiated effector memory CD45RA+ cells. Input material: naive CD8+ T cells sorted from blood. These receptors were taken from a young man in good health.

The chain carries TRBV4-1 and TRBJ1-3; a weak D match, TRBD1 (5 bases). The CDR3 runs to 18 residues. The germline V gene encodes CDR1 MGHRA and CDR2 YSYEKL. Trimming took off 0 bases at V and 0 bases at J, with 15 bases between the two ends. Here the CDR3 DNA reads TGCGCCAGCAGCCAAGATAGGGGCGATACTCTCTCTGGAAACACCATATATTTT. As protein: CASSQDRGDTLSGNTIYF.

This rearrangement joins TRBV15 to TRBJ2-3; TRBD2 matches 14 bases. V lost 5 bases, J lost 5 bases, and 6 bases stayed unmatched. Germline CDR1 LNHNV, CDR2 YYDKDF (reference sequence). The CDR3 has 16 amino acids. In nucleotides, the CDR3 is TGTGCCACCAGCCCCTCCGGGACTAGCGGGGGAGATACGCAGTATTTT. It is translated as CATSPSGTSGGDTQYF.

The rearrangement joins TRBV10-2 to TRBJ1-4, with a weak D call TRBD1 (5 bases). Germline V gene lookup returns CDR1 WSHSY and CDR2 SAAADI. The CDR3 runs to 15 residues. V was cut by 5 bases and J by 6 bases, with 16 bases left in between. Here the CDR3 reads CASSINQGRDEKLFF. CDR3 bases: TGCGCCAGCAGTATCAACCAGGGTCGCGATGAAAAACTGTTTTTT.

This chain links TRBV2 with TRBJ2-7; D remains unclear. The germline V gene encodes CDR1 SNHLY and CDR2 FYNNEI. V was trimmed by 2 bases and J by 7 bases, leaving 15 bases between them. This CDR3 region has 14 residues. CDR3 amino acids: CASSETHSTLEQYF. CDR3 coding DNA: TGTGCCAGCAGTGAAACACATTCAACATTGGAGCAGTACTTC.

The chain is built from TRBV4-1 and TRBJ1-1, with 7 bases matching TRBD1. The CDR3 is 17 residues long. Germline CDR1 and CDR2: MGHRA and YSYEKL. Germline trimming cut 5 bases from V and 0 bases from J; bases unmatched to any gene: 12. DNA for the CDR3: TGCGCCAGCAGCTCGTCGGTGGGACAGCCAATGAACACTGAAGCTTTCTTT. It is translated as CASSSSVGQPMNTEAFF.

The chain carries TRBV28 and TRBJ1-1; D gene unclear. The CDR3 contains 13 residues. From germline, CDR1 is MDHEN and CDR2 SYDVKM. V dropped 8 bases and J dropped 3 bases, with 13 bases sitting between them. CDR3 protein: CASDTESDTEAFF. The CDR3, as DNA: TGTGCCAGCGATACCGAGAGTGACACTGAAGCTTTCTTT.

The chain carries TRBV4-2 and TRBJ1-6; D unresolved. The germline gives CDR1 LGHNA, CDR2 YNFKEQ. The CDR3 has 16 amino acids. The ends were cut back, 0 bases at V and 10 bases at J, with 16 bases in the middle. The CDR3 nucleotides read TGTGCCAGCAGCCAAGATAGGAGCGCAGGCAACTCACCCCTCCACTTT. Residues: CASSQDRSAGNSPLHF.

The genes are TRBV5-6 and TRBJ2-7; possibly TRBD1 for D (6 bases). Per germline, CDR1 SGHDT and CDR2 YYEEEE. V lost 2 bases and J lost 1, with 10 bases in between. CDR3 length: 14 residues. The DNA of the CDR3 is TGTGCCAGCAGCTTCGCGACAGGATCCTACGAGCAGTACTTC. Protein sequence: CASSFATGSYEQYF.

A remark on this clone: In the same sample, other DNA sequences code for this CDR3. The chain uses TRBV29-1 and TRBJ2-7, with a tentative D call TRBD1 (5 bases). V lost 4 bases, J lost 7 bases, and 14 bases lay in between. Germline CDR1 reads SQVTM; CDR2 reads ANQGSEA. The CDR3 has 12 amino acids. CDR3 sequence: CSVGGASGEQYF. The CDR3 nucleotides read TGCAGCGTTGGTGGGGCGTCTGGAGAGCAGTACTTC.

This rearrangement joins TRBV9 to TRBJ2-3, with D perhaps matching TRBD2 (6 bases). Germline lookup yields CDR1 SGDLS and CDR2 YYNGEE. CDR3 length: 17 residues. The ends were cut back, 8 bases at V and 5 bases at J, with 27 bases in the middle. Here the CDR3 reads CARPFWREIKAGDTQYF. The CDR3 DNA is TGTGCCAGGCCCTTTTGGAGGGAAATCAAAGCAGGAGATACGCAGTATTTT.

The V gene is TRBV13, the J gene TRBJ1-4, with D perhaps TRBD1 (5 bases). CDR1 PRHDT and CDR2 FYEKMQ come from the germline V gene (reference sequence). The germline V and J ends were trimmed by 5 bases and 4 bases, with 17 bases remaining between them. This CDR3 region has 16 residues. The CDR3 nucleotides are TGTGCCAGCAGCCCCAGTCCGGGACGGGGTAATGAAAAACTGTTTTTT. Its protein is CASSPSPGRGNEKLFF.

V and J are TRBV7-2 and TRBJ2-7; TRBD2 matches at 9 bases. The V gene end was trimmed by 2 bases and the J gene end by 2 bases; junction bases not matched to a gene: 4. CDR3 length equals 15 residues. CDR1 SGHTA and CDR2 FQGNSA come from the germline V gene. The CDR3 spells CASSLTLAGTYEQYF. For the CDR3, the DNA is TGTGCCAGCAGCTTAACGCTAGCGGGAACCTACGAGCAGTACTTC.

The chain is built from TRBV28 and TRBJ1-2; TRBD1 matches 7 bases. Losses at the gene ends were 8 bases for V and 0 bases for J; bases not matched to a gene: 6. The CDR3 has 14 residues. CDR1 and CDR2 (germline): MDHEN, SYDVKM. The CDR3 is CASAPTGTNYGYTF. CDR3 DNA: TGTGCCAGCGCCCCGACAGGGACTAACTATGGCTACACCTTC.

This clone was counted a single time. The V and J genes are TRBV6-1 and TRBJ1-1, with D tentatively TRBD1 (6 bases). This CDR3 comprises 14 residues. Germline values: CDR1 MNHNS, CDR2 SASEGT. Trimming removed 4 bases from V and 1 base from J, with 10 bases in between. The CDR3 bases are TGTGCCAGCAGTGTTATACAGGGGAACACTGAAGCTTTCTTT. It yields the protein CASSVIQGNTEAFF.

V usage is TRBV6-5 and J usage is TRBJ2-1; perhaps TRBD1 as D (5 bases). Trimming removed 5 bases from V and 10 bases from J, with 12 bases in between. The CDR3 is made up of 12 amino acids. Germline V gene lookup returns CDR1 MNHEY and CDR2 SVGAGI. CDR3 residues: CASSVQGREQFF. DNA for the CDR3: TGTGCCAGCAGTGTCCAGGGTAGGGAGCAGTTCTTC.

The chain combines TRBV13 with TRBJ2-2; 8 bases are shared with TRBD2. The CDR3 runs to 22 residues. Germline V lookup: CDR1 PRHDT, CDR2 FYEKMQ (reference sequence). V shed 1 base and J 1 base; nucleotides not matched to a gene: 20. The CDR3 is CASSLALRGQIVLAGNTGELFF. As DNA, the CDR3 is TGTGCCAGCAGCTTAGCCCTCAGGGGTCAGATCGTCCTAGCGGGGAACACCGGGGAGCTGTTTTTT.